The T cell receptor (beta chain) described here comes from a study of blood T cell repertoires in COVID-19. In the study overall: COVID-19 samples, acute and convalescent, were from the United States, Italy and Spain.

The protocol was immunoSEQ multiplex PCR, while the TCRdb copy is restricted to in-frame clones and leaves out a portion. Here the sample spans hundreds of thousands of clones, 75% to 85% being singletons. The V and J ends lost 5 bases and 5 bases, in that order; junction bases with no gene match: 13. Looked up from germline, CDR1 is LNHDA and CDR2 is SQIVND (reference sequence). The CDR3 is made up of 17 amino acids. Seattle researchers signed up patients amid active infection and tracked them longitudinally. The sequenced material came from peripheral blood. The chain employs TRBV19 and TRBJ2-1; 9 nucleotides align to TRBD2. The sequence came from a man aged 50 to 59 with COVID-19, enrolled during active disease. The CDR3 loop is CASSSQRGASGHNEQFF. CDR3 bases: TGTGCCAGTAGTTCCCAGCGGGGGGCCTCGGGACACAATGAGCAGTTCTTC.